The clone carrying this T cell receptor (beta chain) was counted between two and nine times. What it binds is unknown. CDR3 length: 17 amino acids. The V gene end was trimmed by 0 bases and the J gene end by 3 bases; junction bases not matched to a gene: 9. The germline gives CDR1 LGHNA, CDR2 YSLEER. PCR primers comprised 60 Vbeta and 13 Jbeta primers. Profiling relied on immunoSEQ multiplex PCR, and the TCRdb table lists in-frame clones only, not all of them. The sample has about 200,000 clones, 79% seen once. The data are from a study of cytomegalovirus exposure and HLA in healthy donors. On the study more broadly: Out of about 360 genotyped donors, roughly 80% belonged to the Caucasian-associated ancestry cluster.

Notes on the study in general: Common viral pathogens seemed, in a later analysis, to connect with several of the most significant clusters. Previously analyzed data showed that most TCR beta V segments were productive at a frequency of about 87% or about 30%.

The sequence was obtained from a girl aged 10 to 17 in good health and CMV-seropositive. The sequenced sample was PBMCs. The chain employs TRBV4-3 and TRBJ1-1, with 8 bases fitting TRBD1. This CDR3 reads CASSQEFRGLWHTEAFF. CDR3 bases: TGCGCCAGCAGCCAAGAATTCAGGGGGCTATGGCACACTGAAGCTTTCTTT.